These 21 T cell receptor beta chains were all obtained from the same sample, sequenced in a study of blood T cell repertoires in COVID-19. The table came from immunoSEQ multiplex PCR; TCRdb's copy has only in-frame clones and leaves some out. The data contain approximately 480,000 clones, roughly 89% of them singletons. The specimen sequenced was peripheral blood. The receptors originated from a man in his late teens or twenties with COVID-19, enrolled during active disease.

The chain joins TRBV21-1 to TRBJ1-1. TRBV21-1 is listed as a pseudogene. CDR3 length: 15 amino acids. The CDR3 nucleotides are TGTGCCAGCAGCAAATGGGGGGACCTAAACACTGAAGCTTTCTTT. It translates to CASSKWGDLNTEAFF.

The chain couples TRBV6-1 to TRBJ1-4; possible D gene TRBD1, 6 bases. CDR3 length: 15 amino acids. The V gene lost 2 bases and the J gene lost 8 bases, with 15 bases spanning the gap. Germline CDR1 reads MNHNS; CDR2 reads SASEGT. Here the CDR3 DNA reads TGTGCCAGCAGTGAAACTGGGACAAAGAAGGAAAAACTGTTTTTT. Its protein is CASSETGTKKEKLFF.

The chain is built from TRBV7-9 and TRBJ2-7; D might be TRBD1 (5 bases). The CDR3 length is 16 residues. Per germline, CDR1 SEHNR and CDR2 FQNEAQ (reference sequence). V lost 5 bases and J 3 bases, leaving 20 bases between the germline ends. The CDR3 nucleotides read TGTGCCAGCAGCCACGATGAAGCCGGACAAAACTACGAGCAGTACTTC. Amino acid sequence: CASSHDEAGQNYEQYF.

CDR3 coding DNA: TGTGCCAGCAGTGCCGGGACAGGGGTTAACACCAATTCACCCCTCCACTTT. Protein product: CASSAGTGVNTNSPLHF. The chain combines TRBV2 with TRBJ1-6; 10 bases fit TRBD1. Germline V gene sequence: CDR1 SNHLY, CDR2 FYNNEI. The CDR3 runs to 17 residues. V dropped 4 bases and J dropped 7; count of bases not matched to a gene: 10.

The CDR3 bases are TGTGCCAGCCTAGGGACAGGGGGCGATGTAGGCAATGAGCAGTTCTTC. Translating it yields CASLGTGGDVGNEQFF. This chain links TRBV27 with TRBJ2-1, with 12 positions matching TRBD1. Trimming at V came to 8 bases and at J to 6 bases, leaving 11 bases not matched to a gene. CDR1 and CDR2 (germline): MNHEY, SMNVEV (reference sequence). The CDR3 has 16 residues.

The chain uses TRBV7-9 and TRBJ1-2; D is possibly TRBD1 (6 bases). CDR3 size: 14 residues. Germline values: CDR1 SEHNR, CDR2 FQNEAQ (reference sequence). Trimming took 1 base from V and 4 from J, leaving 10 bases between them. The CDR3 protein is CASSLGVRGYGYTF. CDR3 DNA sequence: TGTGCCAGCAGCTTAGGGGTCAGGGGCTATGGCTACACCTTC.

This rearrangement joins TRBV9 to TRBJ2-2; 8 nucleotides line up with TRBD1. With 1 base clipped from V and 2 bases from J, the junction kept 4 bases outside the gene matches. This CDR3 region has 16 residues. CDR1 is SGDLS and CDR2 is YYNGEE in the germline V gene. The DNA of the CDR3 is TGTGCCAGCAGCGTAAGGGACAGGATCAACACCGGGGAGCTGTTTTTT. This sequence encodes CASSVRDRINTGELFF.

This chain uses TRBV19 with TRBJ1-2, with D perhaps matching TRBD1 (5 bases). Germline V gene lookup returns CDR1 LNHDA and CDR2 SQIVND (reference sequence). Trimming shortened V by 3 bases and J by 4 bases, and 18 bases separated the two germline ends. The CDR3 has 16 amino acids. The CDR3 DNA reads as TGTGCCAGTAGTATGGGATGGGGGGAGATCCTCTATGGCTACACCTTC. It specifies CASSMGWGEILYGYTF.

This rearrangement joins TRBV18 to TRBJ2-2, with TRBD1 as a possible D gene (5 bases). Germline values: CDR1 KGHSH, CDR2 LQKENI. Trimming removed 2 bases at V and 3 bases at J, with 7 bases between. The CDR3 spans 14 residues. The CDR3 sequence is CASSPSRDTGELFF. The CDR3 bases are TGTGCCAGCTCACCATCCAGGGACACCGGGGAGCTGTTTTTT.

The chain uses TRBV11-3 and TRBJ2-1, with no clear D. Germline CDR1 is SGHNT and CDR2 is YENEEA. Trimming stripped 5 bases from V and 0 bases from J, with 8 bases between. The CDR3 loop spans 14 amino acids. The CDR3 DNA follows: TGTGCCAGCAGCGAGGTTAGCTCCTACAATGAGCAGTTCTTC. Translation: CASSEVSSYNEQFF.

This sequence joins TRBV19 and TRBJ2-1; 9 bases agree with TRBD1. Trimming at V came to 4 bases and at J to 7 bases, leaving 8 bases not matched to a gene. CDR1 is LNHDA and CDR2 is SQIVND in the germline V gene (reference sequence). The CDR3 is 15 amino acids. CDR3 sequence: CASSTPQGAGNEQFF. DNA for the CDR3: TGTGCCAGTAGTACACCACAGGGGGCAGGGAATGAGCAGTTCTTC. The full variable domain, completed using reference TRBV19 and TRBJ2-1, is DGGITQSPKYLFRKEGQNVTLSCEQNLNHDAMYWYRQDPGQGLRLIYYSQIVNDFQKGDIAEGYSVSREKKESFPLTVTSAQKNPTAFYLCASSTPQGAGNEQFFGPGTRLTVL.

This rearrangement joins TRBV11-2 to TRBJ2-7; TRBD1 aligns across 7 bases. V lost 4 bases, J lost 4 bases, and 7 bases stayed unmatched. CDR1 is SGHAT and CDR2 is FQNNGV in the germline V gene. The CDR3 length is 14 residues. The CDR3 reads CASSSTGSLYEQYF. In nucleotides, the CDR3 is TGTGCCAGCAGCTCGACAGGGAGTCTGTACGAGCAGTACTTC.

The genes are TRBV18 and TRBJ2-2, with D tentatively TRBD1 (5 bases). The CDR3 totals 15 residues. V dropped 5 bases and J dropped 6 bases, with 16 bases sitting between them. Germline assignment: CDR1 KGHSH and CDR2 LQKENI. CDR3 protein: CASSSQGSLAGELFF. In DNA, the CDR3 is TGTGCCAGCTCATCCCAGGGATCATTGGCCGGGGAGCTGTTTTTT.

The genes are TRBV6-6 and TRBJ2-7; a possible D gene is TRBD1 (6 bases). This CDR3 is built from 15 residues. Germline V lookup: CDR1 MNHNY, CDR2 SVGAGI (reference sequence). With 2 bases removed from V and 2 bases from J, the gap between germline ends came to 13 bases. In nucleotides, the CDR3 is TGTGCCAGCAGTTACGGGGCAGGGGCAACCTACGAGCAGTACTTC. This translates into CASSYGAGATYEQYF.

J is TRBJ1-3 and V is TRBV28; TRBD1 aligns across 11 bases. The CDR3 loop spans 16 amino acids. CDR1 is MDHEN, CDR2 SYDVKM, per germline. V was clipped by 6 bases and J by 4 bases; unmatched bases: 8. CDR3: CASSGGQGAKGNTIYF. As DNA, the CDR3 is TGTGCCAGCAGCGGTGGACAGGGGGCAAAAGGAAACACCATATATTTT.

V usage is TRBV2 and J usage is TRBJ1-5, with D possibly being TRBD1 (5 bases). The CDR3 consists of 15 residues. Germline loops: CDR1 SNHLY, CDR2 FYNNEI. Deletions cut 4 bases from V and 4 bases from J, with 14 bases between. CDR3: CASSVGARDNQPQHF. DNA of the CDR3: TGTGCCAGCAGTGTTGGTGCCAGGGATAATCAGCCCCAGCATTTT. Filled out from reference TRBV2 and TRBJ1-5, the complete variable domain reads EPEVTQTPSHQVTQMGQEVILRCVPISNHLYFYWYRQILGQKVEFLVSFYNNEISEKSEIFDDQFSVERPDGSNFTLKIRSTKLEDSAMYFCASSVGARDNQPQHFGDGTRLSIL.

V is TRBV18 and J is TRBJ2-2; D unclear. V was shortened by 5 bases and J by 2 bases, with 9 bases between the two germline ends. Germline V gives CDR1 KGHSH, CDR2 LQKENI. The CDR3 contains 14 residues. The DNA of the CDR3 is TGTGCCAGCTCAGGGCAGTCTAACACCGGGGAGCTGTTTTTT. It yields the protein CASSGQSNTGELFF. The full variable domain, completed using reference TRBV18 and TRBJ2-2, is NAGVMQNPRHLVRRRGQEARLRCSPMKGHSHVYWYRQLPEEGLKFMVYLQKENIIDESGMPKERFSAEFPKEGPSILRIQQVVRGDSAAYFCASSGQSNTGELFFGEGSRLTVL.

The genes are TRBV6-5 and TRBJ2-1; 9 bases align to TRBD1. The junction had 9 bases not matched to a gene; V was cut back by 2 bases and J by 13 bases. The germline V gene has CDR1 MNHEY and CDR2 SVGAGI. The CDR3 length is 14 residues. The chain's CDR3 is CASSYARQGVGQFF. The CDR3 coding sequence is TGTGCCAGCAGTTACGCCCGACAGGGGGTCGGTCAGTTCTTC.

V and J are TRBV2 and TRBJ2-2, with TRBD1 matching over 8 bases. This CDR3 is built from 15 residues. Germline V gene sequence: CDR1 SNHLY, CDR2 FYNNEI. V lost 6 bases and J lost 4; bases outside the gene matches: 7. In DNA form, the CDR3 reads TGTGCCAGCAGCGGAGGCAGGGGGCCCACCGGGGAGCTGTTTTTT. Its protein is CASSGGRGPTGELFF.

This rearrangement joins TRBV6-4 to TRBJ1-2, with no clear D. The CDR3 runs 17 residues. Per the germline V gene, CDR1 is MRHNA and CDR2 is SNTAGT. V lost 0 bases to trimming and J lost 3 bases, with 17 bases between them. This chain's CDR3 is CASSDSRLEGGDYGYTF. DNA for the CDR3: TGTGCCAGCAGTGACTCGAGACTGGAGGGTGGAGACTATGGCTACACCTTC.

This sequence joins TRBV6-5 and TRBJ1-2; 8 nucleotides match TRBD1. Germline values: CDR1 MNHEY, CDR2 SVGAGI. J lost 3 bases, V lost 8 bases, and 5 bases had no gene match. The CDR3 length is 13 residues. The CDR3 protein is CASLPTGDYGYTF. The CDR3 DNA sequence: TGTGCCAGCTTACCGACAGGGGACTATGGCTACACCTTC.